The T cell receptor beta chain under discussion was sequenced for a study of metastatic and nonmetastatic thyroid tumors. About the study: Repertoires from malignant and benign thyroid patients were compared across blood and tumor or nodule tissue.

J was trimmed by 7 bases and V by 0 bases; bases with no gene match: 8. The germline V gene has CDR1 SGHRS and CDR2 YFSETQ. The CDR3 extends over 16 amino acids. Nobody among the patients had been given any treatment before thyroid surgery. Original processing notes: Built for papillary thyroid cancer, a distant-metastasis classifier drew on CDR3 differences across clinicopathological groups. TCRdb re-called the PCR reads via MiXCR. TCRdb, not the authors, supplied the V and J calls. Among just over 7,500 clones, roughly 27% were seen once, and the ten largest hold over 15%. This clone is medium-sized (0.01 to 0.1%) in the sample.

This chain joins TRBV5-1 and TRBJ2-1, with 9 bases that match TRBD1. The sequence derives from a female donor with papillary thyroid cancer or a benign thyroid nodule (not recorded which). Some clones in this sample may be carry-over from other donors' samples. Sequenced input: adjacent normal tissue. CDR3: CASSLEQGARSNEQFF. The CDR3, as DNA: TGCGCCAGCAGCTTGGAACAGGGGGCTAGGTCGAATGAGCAGTTCTTC.